These 8 T cell receptor beta chains share one sample of origin, sequenced in a study of T cells in Graves' hyperthyroidism and ophthalmopathy. The source material, RNA transcripts, was used to amplify TCR beta CDR3 regions. Initially, a first-round RT-PCR of the TCR CDR3 employed the HTBI primer set. TCRdb passed the multiplex PCR reads through MiXCR, listing each CDR3 protein once. This table holds 200,000 to 300,000 distinct CDR3 sequences, roughly 15% found once. Sample: blood. These receptors came from a woman younger than 35 with Graves' ophthalmopathy.

The chain combines TRBV5-4 with TRBJ2-1, with 9 bases matching TRBD2. Germline V lookup: CDR1 SGHNT, CDR2 YYREEE (reference sequence). V dropped 3 bases and J dropped 1; count of bases not matched to a gene: 5. The CDR3 has 16 residues. The CDR3 is CASSSYLAGSYNEQFF. DNA for the CDR3: TGTGCCAGCAGCTCTTATCTAGCGGGGTCCTACAATGAGCAGTTCTTC. Looking up the rest from reference TRBV5-4 and TRBJ2-1 gives the full variable domain: ETGVTQSPTHLIKTRGQQVTLRCSSQSGHNTVSWYQQALGQGPQFIFQYYREEENGRGNFPPRFSGLQFPNYSSELNVNALELDDSALYLCASSSYLAGSYNEQFFGPGTRLTVL.

This clonotype was seen ten or more times. V and J are TRBV3-1 and TRBJ2-1, with 10 nucleotides matching TRBD1. V trimming: 1 base; J trimming: 13 bases; junction bases outside the gene matches: 1. Germline loops: CDR1 LGHDT, CDR2 YNNKEL (reference sequence). The CDR3 covers 12 residues. CDR3 loop: CASSQGTGGQFF. In DNA form, the CDR3 reads TGTGCCAGCAGCCAAGGGACAGGGGGTCAGTTCTTC.

There are many counts of this clonotype. The rearrangement links TRBV2 to TRBJ1-2, with D perhaps matching TRBD1 (5 bases). The length of the CDR3 is 13 residues. The V and J ends lost 5 bases and 2 bases respectively, with 9 bases between them. The germline CDR1 and CDR2 sequences are SNHLY and FYNNEI. CDR3 sequence: CASSPTGNYGYTF. The DNA for the CDR3 is TGTGCCAGCAGTCCAACAGGAAACTATGGCTACACCTTC.

This clonotype appeared many times. The chain combines TRBV24-1 with TRBJ2-1; 9 bases are a match to TRBD2. J lost 6 bases, V lost 4 bases, and 6 bases had no gene match. This CDR3 contains 15 residues. Germline values: CDR1 KGHDR, CDR2 SFDVKD. The CDR3: CATSDPTGLANEQFF. CDR3 nucleotide sequence: TGTGCCACCAGTGACCCGACGGGACTAGCCAATGAGCAGTTCTTC.

Worth noting for this clonotype: This may stem from a read error, because a much larger clone lies one nucleotide away. The J gene is TRBJ1-3, the V gene TRBV18; no firm D call. The CDR3 is 14 amino acids. Per germline, CDR1 KGHSH and CDR2 LQKENI. The CDR3 loop reads CASSPQSSGNTTYF. CDR3 bases: TGTGCCAGCTCACCTCAGAGCTCTGGAAACACCACATATTTT. Supplemented by reference TRBV18 and TRBJ1-3, the full variable domain reads NAGVMQNPRHLVRRRGQEARLRCSPMKGHSHVYWYRQLPEEGLKFMVYLQKENIIDESGMPKERFSAEFPKEGPSILRIQQVVRGDSAAYFCASSPQSSGNTTYFGEGSWLTVV.

This clonotype was counted at least ten times. The chain uses TRBV20-1 and TRBJ1-3; D unclear. This CDR3 has 14 residues. Germline lookup yields CDR1 DFQATT and CDR2 SNEGSKA (reference sequence). The germline V and J ends were trimmed by 3 bases and 0 bases, with 9 bases remaining between them. DNA of the CDR3: TGCAGTGCTAGCCCGGATCCCTCTGGAAACACCATATATTTT. Translation gives CSASPDPSGNTIYF.

There are many counts of this clonotype. The V gene is TRBV27, the J gene TRBJ2-1, with 8 bases matching TRBD2. The J segment lost 7 bases and the V segment lost 4 bases, leaving 9 bases of the junction unmatched. Germline-derived CDR1 and CDR2 are MNHEY and SMNVEV (reference sequence). This CDR3 region has 15 residues. CDR3 protein: CASSWIAGFINEQFF. As DNA, the CDR3 is TGTGCCAGCAGTTGGATAGCGGGATTTATAAATGAGCAGTTCTTC.

This clonotype occurred many times. V gene TRBV6-1 combines with J gene TRBJ2-3; 15 nucleotides align to TRBD2. Germline assignment: CDR1 MNHNS and CDR2 SASEGT. The CDR3 runs 15 residues. Trimming took 4 bases from V and 6 from J; bases not matched to a gene: 2. This CDR3 is CASSGTSGGADTQYF. DNA of the CDR3: TGTGCCAGCAGTGGGACTAGCGGGGGGGCGGATACGCAGTATTTT.